One sample yielded the 4 T cell receptor beta chains listed below, sequenced in a study of blood T cell repertoires in COVID-19. The table came from immunoSEQ multiplex PCR; TCRdb's copy has only in-frame clones and leaves some out. This sample carries about 200,000 clones, 86% of them seen once, and the ten largest clones take roughly 5.9%. The source material was PBMCs or T cells enriched from blood (not recorded which). The receptors here all came from a man aged 35 to 55 with acute COVID-19.

There are a few counts of this clone. The chain carries TRBV7-9 and TRBJ1-5; 9 bases line up with TRBD1. Germline V gene data show CDR1 as SEHNR and CDR2 as FQNEAQ (reference sequence). There are 13 residues in the CDR3. The ends lost 6 bases at V and 6 bases at J; junction bases unmatched: 3. In DNA form, the CDR3 reads TGTGCCAGCAGACAGGGGGCAGGTCAGCCCCAGCATTTT. Translated, it gives CASRQGAGQPQHF.

This clone occurred once. This rearrangement joins TRBV30 to TRBJ2-3; 7 bases agree with TRBD2. The V and J ends lost 5 bases and 0 bases, in that order; junction bases with no gene match: 5. There are 14 residues in the CDR3. The germline V gene has CDR1 GTSNPN and CDR2 SVGIG (reference sequence). In DNA, the CDR3 is TGTGCCTGGGGAGCGGGAACTAGCACAGATACGCAGTATTTT. Its protein is CAWGAGTSTDTQYF.

The V call is TRBV7-3, the J call TRBJ2-1, with 8 nucleotides matching TRBD2. The CDR3 runs to 15 residues. V was clipped by 5 bases and J by 3 bases; unmatched bases: 6. Looked up from germline, CDR1 is SGHTA and CDR2 is FQGTGA. The CDR3, as DNA: TGTGCCAGCAGCCCGACCGGGACTAGCTACAATGAGCAGTTCTTC. Encoded protein: CASSPTGTSYNEQFF. Full variable domain (outside the CDR3, taken from reference TRBV7-3 and TRBJ2-1): GAGVSQTPSNKVTEKGKYVELRCDPISGHTALYWYRQSLGQGPEFLIYFQGTGAADDSGLPNDRFFAVRPEGSVSTLKIQRTERGDSAVYLCASSPTGTSYNEQFFGPGTRLTVL.

This sequence joins TRBV10-1 and TRBJ1-3; no reliable D call. V was pared by 8 bases and J by 0 bases, with 20 bases between. This CDR3 spans 17 amino acids. Per the germline V gene, CDR1 is WNHNN and CDR2 is SYGVQD (reference sequence). CDR3 in DNA: TGCGCCAGCTCTCGGGTCCCTGCGGGAACCTCTGGAAACACCATATATTTT. Translating it yields CASSRVPAGTSGNTIYF.